Below are 13 T cell receptor beta chains sequenced from a single sample in a study of cytomegalovirus exposure and HLA in healthy donors (TCRdb year 2017). Libraries were built with the immunoSEQ multiplex PCR assay. For the multiplex PCR, a mixture combining 60 forward primers for TCR Vbeta segments and 13 reverse primers for TCR Jbeta segments was used. The source is immuneACCESS, and TCRdb retained only in-frame sequences with V and J called. Part of the clones is not carried over; for the studies checked, unresolved V genes explain less than half of this, and the remainder is unexplained. The table for this sample lists roughly 100,000 clones; 60% to 85% of them were counted only once. Of the sample, over 7% is held by the ten largest clones. Sequenced: PBMCs. The source is a woman between 40 and 55 years old in good health and CMV-seropositive.

The rearrangement uses TRBV29-1 and TRBJ1-5; D not resolved. Trimming cost V 0 bases and J 5 bases, with 17 bases left between them. From germline, CDR1 is SQVTM and CDR2 ANQGSEA. This CDR3 is 16 amino acids long. The CDR3 bases are TGCAGCGTTGAAGACAAATTTGCAGGAGGCTATCAGCCCCAGCATTTT. This codes for CSVEDKFAGGYQPQHF.

This clone was counted between two and nine times. The chain carries TRBV6-5 and TRBJ1-1; 7 bases fit TRBD1. Germline CDR1 and CDR2: MNHEY and SVGAGI. After removal of 5 bases from V and 0 bases from J, the junction contained 6 bases not matched to a gene. The CDR3 sequence is 15 residues long. The CDR3 nucleotides read TGTGCCAGCAGTCGGGACAGAACTCTGAACACTGAAGCTTTCTTT. It is translated as CASSRDRTLNTEAFF.

V is TRBV7-9 and J is TRBJ2-3, with D perhaps matching TRBD1 (6 bases). The CDR3 extends over 16 amino acids. Trimming shortened V by 0 bases and J by 1 base, and 11 bases separated the two germline ends. Per germline, CDR1 SEHNR and CDR2 FQNEAQ (reference sequence). The CDR3 bases are TGTGCCAGCAGCTTAGCACGAGACAGGCGCACAGATACGCAGTATTTT. Its translation is CASSLARDRRTDTQYF.

The J gene is TRBJ2-7, the V gene TRBV4-1; the match to TRBD2 covers 9 bases. The junction had 8 bases not matched to a gene; V was cut back by 5 bases and J by 9 bases. The CDR3 sequence is 13 residues long. CDR1 and CDR2 from the germline V gene are MGHRA and YSYEKL. CDR3 loop: CASSLAGVGWQYF. The DNA of the CDR3 is TGCGCCAGCAGCTTAGCGGGAGTAGGTTGGCAGTACTTC.

The chain has TRBV5-8 and TRBJ2-2; D remains ambiguous. The V end was cut by 4 bases, the J end by 9 bases, with 10 bases between. Germline lookup yields CDR1 SGHTS and CDR2 YDEGEE. The CDR3 contains 12 residues. In nucleotides, the CDR3 is TGTGCCAGCAGCCCCCTCCAGAGGGAGCTGTTTTTT. It encodes CASSPLQRELFF.

This clone has only one observation. This rearrangement joins TRBV7-9 to TRBJ1-1; D gene ambiguous. The CDR3 consists of 15 residues. V dropped 5 bases and J dropped 0 bases, with 13 bases sitting between them. Germline CDR1 reads SEHNR; CDR2 reads FQNEAQ (reference sequence). CDR3 nucleotide sequence: TGTGCCAGCAGCCTCCGAGGGTCGGTGAACACTGAAGCTTTCTTT. Its translation is CASSLRGSVNTEAFF. The whole variable domain, remainder taken from reference TRBV7-9 and TRBJ1-1, is DTGVSQNPRHKITKRGQNVTFRCDPISEHNRLYWYRQTLGQGPEFLTYFQNEAQLEKSRLLSDRFSAERPKGSFSTLEIQRTEQGDSAMYLCASSLRGSVNTEAFFGQGTRLTVV.

This rearrangement joins TRBV28 to TRBJ2-5, with D maybe TRBD1 (5 bases). With the DNA end fitting TRBJ2-7 better, the J assignment may be wrong. CDR3 length equals 16 residues. Per germline, CDR1 MDHEN and CDR2 SYDVKM. CDR3: CASSRLRGIRAYEQYF. DNA for the CDR3: TGTGCCAGCAGTCGTCTAAGGGGTATCAGAGCCTACGAGCAGTACTTC.

This clone showed up just a few times. The V call is TRBV4-2, the J call TRBJ2-7; 10 nucleotides agree with TRBD2. V lost 5 bases to trimming and J lost 0 bases; unmatched junction nucleotides: 4. This CDR3 has 15 residues. Germline V lookup: CDR1 LGHNA, CDR2 YNFKEQ. Here the CDR3 DNA reads TGTGCCAGCAGCTTCGGGACTAGCGACTCCTACGAGCAGTACTTC. This encodes CASSFGTSDSYEQYF.

This chain connects TRBV4-2 to TRBJ2-1; 7 positions match TRBD2. This CDR3 spans 14 amino acids. With 4 bases clipped from V and 6 bases from J, the junction kept 6 bases outside the gene matches. The germline V gene has CDR1 LGHNA and CDR2 YNFKEQ. CDR3 loop: CASSLGLVSNEQFF. CDR3 coding DNA: TGTGCCAGCAGCCTAGGACTAGTCTCCAATGAGCAGTTCTTC.

CDR3 protein: CASSKTGPGVYEQYF. CDR3 nucleotides: TGTGCCAGCAGCAAGACCGGGCCGGGGGTATACGAGCAGTACTTC. The chain combines TRBV28 with TRBJ2-7; perhaps TRBD2 as D (6 bases). CDR1 MDHEN and CDR2 SYDVKM come from the germline V gene. This CDR3 comprises 15 residues. Trimming took off 6 bases at V and 4 bases at J, with 19 bases between the two ends.

V gene TRBV5-4 combines with J gene TRBJ1-1; D is perhaps TRBD1 (6 bases). This CDR3 comprises 12 residues. Germline loops: CDR1 SGHNT, CDR2 YYREEE (reference sequence). Deletions cut 4 bases from V and 4 bases from J, with 8 bases between. CDR3 coding DNA: TGTGCCAGCAGCAAAGGGGGCACTGAAGCTTTCTTT. Protein product: CASSKGGTEAFF.

There are a few counts of this clone. In DNA form, the CDR3 reads TGCGCCAGCAGCCACCGCGATTCGACAGGGGGCACTGAAGCTTTCTTT. It encodes CASSHRDSTGGTEAFF. V gene TRBV4-3 combines with J gene TRBJ1-1, with 9 bases matching TRBD1. V was clipped by 3 bases and J by 4 bases; unmatched bases: 9. The CDR3 sequence is 16 residues long. Germline assignment: CDR1 LGHNA and CDR2 YSLEER.

The count of this clone is one. The chain carries TRBV19 and TRBJ2-7, with 8 nucleotides matching TRBD2. V dropped 5 bases and J dropped 4; count of bases not matched to a gene: 10. The CDR3 loop spans 15 amino acids. Germline V lookup: CDR1 LNHDA, CDR2 SQIVND (reference sequence). CDR3 in amino acids: CASSSGGGPWYEQYF. The CDR3 DNA reads TGTGCCAGTAGTTCCGGGGGGGGTCCCTGGTACGAGCAGTACTTC.